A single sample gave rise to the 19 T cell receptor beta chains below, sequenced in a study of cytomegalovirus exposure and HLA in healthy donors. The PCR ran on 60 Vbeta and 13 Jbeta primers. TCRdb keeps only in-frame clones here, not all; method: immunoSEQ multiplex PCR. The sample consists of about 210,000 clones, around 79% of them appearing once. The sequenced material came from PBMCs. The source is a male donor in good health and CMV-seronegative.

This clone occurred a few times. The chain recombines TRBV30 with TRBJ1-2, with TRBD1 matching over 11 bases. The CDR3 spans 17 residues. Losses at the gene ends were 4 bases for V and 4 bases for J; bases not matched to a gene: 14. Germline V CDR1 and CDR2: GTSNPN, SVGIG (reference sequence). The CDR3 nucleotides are TGTGCCTGGACGCGCCGGACAGGGGGCACTGGGGGCTATGGCTACACCTTC. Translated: CAWTRRTGGTGGYGYTF. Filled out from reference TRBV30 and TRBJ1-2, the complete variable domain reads SQTIHQWPATLVQPVGSPLSLECTVEGTSNPNLYWYRQAAGRGLQLLFYSVGIGQISSEVPQNLSASRPQDRQFILSSKKLLLSDSGFYLCAWTRRTGGTGGYGYTFGSGTRLTVV.

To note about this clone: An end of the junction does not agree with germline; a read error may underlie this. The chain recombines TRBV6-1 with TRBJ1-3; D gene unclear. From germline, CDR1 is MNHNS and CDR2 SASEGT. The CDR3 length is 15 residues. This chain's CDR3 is CASSWQKDSGNAIYF. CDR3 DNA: TGTGCCAGCAGTTGGCAGAAGGACTCTGGAAACGCCATATATTTT.

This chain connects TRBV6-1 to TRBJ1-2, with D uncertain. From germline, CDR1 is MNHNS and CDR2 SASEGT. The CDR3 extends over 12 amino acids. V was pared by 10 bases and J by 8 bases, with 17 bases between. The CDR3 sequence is CANGSGGKGYTF. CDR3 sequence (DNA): TGTGCCAACGGGAGTGGAGGGAAAGGCTACACCTTC.

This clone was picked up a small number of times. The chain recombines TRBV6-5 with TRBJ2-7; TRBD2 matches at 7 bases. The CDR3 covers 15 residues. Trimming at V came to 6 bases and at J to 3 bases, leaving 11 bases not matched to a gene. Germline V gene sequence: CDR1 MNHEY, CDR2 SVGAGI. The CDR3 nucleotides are TGTGCCAGCAGGGGTGCGGCGGGAGACTACTACGAGCAGTACTTC. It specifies CASRGAAGDYYEQYF.

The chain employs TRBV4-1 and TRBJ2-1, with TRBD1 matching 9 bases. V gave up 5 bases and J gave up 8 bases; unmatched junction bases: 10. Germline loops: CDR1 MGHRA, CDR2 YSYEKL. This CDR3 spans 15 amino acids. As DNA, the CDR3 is TGCGCCAGCAGCGATCCGGGACAGGGAGTTTATGAGCAGTTCTTC. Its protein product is CASSDPGQGVYEQFF.

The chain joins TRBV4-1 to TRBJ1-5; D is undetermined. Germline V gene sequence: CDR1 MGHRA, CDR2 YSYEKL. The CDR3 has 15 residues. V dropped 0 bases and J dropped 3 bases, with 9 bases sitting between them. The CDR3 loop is CASSQDSGFNQPQHF. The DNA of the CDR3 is TGCGCCAGCAGCCAAGATAGCGGGTTCAATCAGCCCCAGCATTTT.

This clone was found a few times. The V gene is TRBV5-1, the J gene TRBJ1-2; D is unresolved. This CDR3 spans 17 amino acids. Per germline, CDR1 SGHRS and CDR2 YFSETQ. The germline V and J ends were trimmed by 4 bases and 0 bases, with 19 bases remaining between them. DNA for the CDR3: TGCGCCAGCAGCCCAACTAGCCTCCGGCACACTAACTATGGCTACACCTTC. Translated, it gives CASSPTSLRHTNYGYTF.

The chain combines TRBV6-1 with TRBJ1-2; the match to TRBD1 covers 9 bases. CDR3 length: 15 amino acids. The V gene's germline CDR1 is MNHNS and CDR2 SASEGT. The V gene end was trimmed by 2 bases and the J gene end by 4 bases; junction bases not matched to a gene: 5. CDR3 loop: CASSEIGTGSYGYTF. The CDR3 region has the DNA TGTGCCAGCAGTGAAATCGGGACAGGGTCCTATGGCTACACCTTC.

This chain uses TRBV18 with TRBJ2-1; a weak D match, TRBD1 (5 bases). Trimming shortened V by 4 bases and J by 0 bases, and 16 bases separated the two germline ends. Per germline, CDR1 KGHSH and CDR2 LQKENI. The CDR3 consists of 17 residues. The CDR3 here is CASSHGGAASSYNEQFF. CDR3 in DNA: TGTGCCAGCTCACACGGTGGGGCAGCCAGCTCCTACAATGAGCAGTTCTTC.

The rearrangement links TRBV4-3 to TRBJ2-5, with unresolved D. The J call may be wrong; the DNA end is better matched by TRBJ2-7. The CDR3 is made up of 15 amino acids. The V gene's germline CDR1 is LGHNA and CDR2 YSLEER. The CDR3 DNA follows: TGCGCCAGCAGCCAAGATCGAAGCCCCTCCTACGAGCAGTACTTC. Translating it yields CASSQDRSPSYEQYF.

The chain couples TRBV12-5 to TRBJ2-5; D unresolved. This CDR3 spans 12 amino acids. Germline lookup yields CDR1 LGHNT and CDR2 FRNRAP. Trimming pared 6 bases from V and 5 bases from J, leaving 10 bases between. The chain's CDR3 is CASGPREETQYF. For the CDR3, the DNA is TGTGCTAGTGGGCCAAGAGAGGAGACCCAGTACTTC.

The CDR3 DNA follows: TGTGCCAGCAGCCGGGATTGGGGTACGTCTTTCTTT. Its protein is CASSRDWGTSFF. The V and J genes are TRBV5-6 and TRBJ1-1; D is unresolved. Trimming removed 4 bases from V and 12 bases from J, with 16 bases in between. CDR3 size: 12 residues. The V gene's germline CDR1 is SGHDT and CDR2 YYEEEE. Drawing the rest from reference TRBV5-6 and TRBJ1-1, the complete variable domain is DAGVTQSPTHLIKTRGQQVTLRCSPKSGHDTVSWYQQALGQGPQFIFQYYEEEERQRGNFPDRFSGHQFPNYSSELNVNALLLGDSALYLCASSRDWGTSFFGQGTRLTVV.

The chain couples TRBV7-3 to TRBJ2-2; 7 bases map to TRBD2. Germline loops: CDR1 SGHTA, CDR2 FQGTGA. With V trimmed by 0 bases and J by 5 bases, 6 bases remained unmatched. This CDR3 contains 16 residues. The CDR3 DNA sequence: TGTGCCAGCAGCTTAACGGGAGGGTCGGGTACCGGGGAGCTGTTTTTT. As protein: CASSLTGGSGTGELFF.

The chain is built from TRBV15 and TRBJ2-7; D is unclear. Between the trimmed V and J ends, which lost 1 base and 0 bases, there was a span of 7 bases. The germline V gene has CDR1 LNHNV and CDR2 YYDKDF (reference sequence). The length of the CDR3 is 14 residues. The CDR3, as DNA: TGTGCCACCAGCAGAGGGCAAGACTCCTACGAGCAGTACTTC. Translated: CATSRGQDSYEQYF.

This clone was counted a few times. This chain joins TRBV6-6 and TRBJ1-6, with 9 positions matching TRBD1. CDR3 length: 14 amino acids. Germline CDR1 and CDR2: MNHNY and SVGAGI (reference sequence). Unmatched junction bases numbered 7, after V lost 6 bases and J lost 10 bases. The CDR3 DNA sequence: TGTGCCAGCAGGGACAGGGGAAGAGGATCACCCCTCCACTTT. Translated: CASRDRGRGSPLHF.

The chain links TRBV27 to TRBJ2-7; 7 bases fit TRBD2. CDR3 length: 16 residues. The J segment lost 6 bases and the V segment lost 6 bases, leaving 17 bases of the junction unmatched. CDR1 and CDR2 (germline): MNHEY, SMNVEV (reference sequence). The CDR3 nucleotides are TGTGCCAGCAGGCCCGTCGTTAGCGGGCCTTTATCCGAGCAGTACTTC. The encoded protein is CASRPVVSGPLSEQYF.

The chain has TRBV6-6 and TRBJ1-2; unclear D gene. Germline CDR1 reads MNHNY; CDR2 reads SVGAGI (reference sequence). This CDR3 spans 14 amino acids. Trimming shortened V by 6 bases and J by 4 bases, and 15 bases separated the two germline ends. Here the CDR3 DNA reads TGTGCCAGCAGGTTTCTAACAGAAAGCTATGGCTACACCTTC. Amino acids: CASRFLTESYGYTF.

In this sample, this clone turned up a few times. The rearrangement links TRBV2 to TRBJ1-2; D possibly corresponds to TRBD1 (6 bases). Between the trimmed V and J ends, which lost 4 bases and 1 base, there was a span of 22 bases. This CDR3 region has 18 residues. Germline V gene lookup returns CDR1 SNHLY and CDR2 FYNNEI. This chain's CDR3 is CASSVGPSGGAFNYGYTF. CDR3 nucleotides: TGTGCCAGCAGTGTTGGCCCGTCTGGGGGGGCCTTTAACTATGGCTACACCTTC.

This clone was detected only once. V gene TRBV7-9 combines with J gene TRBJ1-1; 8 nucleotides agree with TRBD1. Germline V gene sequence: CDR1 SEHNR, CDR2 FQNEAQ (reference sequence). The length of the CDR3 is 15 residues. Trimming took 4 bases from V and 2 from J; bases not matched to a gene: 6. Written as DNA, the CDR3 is TGTGCCAGCAGCTCAGGGGGCGCGGAAAACACTGAAGCTTTCTTT. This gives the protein CASSSGGAENTEAFF.